A single sample gave rise to the 9 T cell receptor beta chains below, sequenced in a study of OX40 agonist ivuxolimab in advanced cancers. Here immunoSEQ multiplex PCR was the method, and the copy in TCRdb shows in-frame clones only, minus some. Of tens of thousands of clones in the sample, about nine tenths were seen once. The sequencing here drew on CD4+ or CD8+ T cells sorted from blood, taken in a trial of the OX40 agonist ivuxolimab. The receptors were gathered from an adult with an advanced solid tumor such as melanoma, head and neck, liver or kidney cancer.

This clone was seen just once. The J gene is TRBJ1-1, the V gene TRBV27, with D unresolved. V was clipped by 5 bases and J by 1 base, with 17 bases between them. In germline, CDR1 is MNHEY, CDR2 SMNVEV (reference sequence). The CDR3 spans 16 residues. CDR3 nucleotide sequence: TGTGCCAGCAGTCCCAGTGGGGTTATCTCGAACACTGAAGCTTTCTTT. Its translation is CASSPSGVISNTEAFF.

This clone was recorded a few times. This rearrangement joins TRBV9 to TRBJ2-3; D possibly uses TRBD1 or TRBD2 (5 bases each). This CDR3 is built from 15 residues. V lost 4 bases and J lost 4, with 16 bases in between. Germline CDR1 SGDLS, CDR2 YYNGEE. CDR3: CASSPALQGADTQYF. The CDR3 DNA follows: TGTGCCAGCAGCCCAGCCCTCCAGGGAGCAGATACGCAGTATTTT.

The chain recombines TRBV5-4 with TRBJ2-5; 13 bases align to TRBD2. This CDR3 is built from 16 residues. V shed 2 bases, J shed 5 bases, and the junction held 6 bases outside the gene matches. Germline V gene data show CDR1 as SGHNT and CDR2 as YYREEE (reference sequence). The CDR3 sequence: CASSLGGLAGAETQYF. In DNA form, the CDR3 reads TGTGCCAGCAGCTTAGGCGGACTAGCGGGAGCTGAGACCCAGTACTTC.

The chain recombines TRBV7-2 with TRBJ2-2, with D perhaps matching TRBD2 (5 bases). The CDR3 spans 12 residues. The V and J ends lost 5 bases and 6 bases respectively, with 7 bases between them. Looked up from germline, CDR1 is SGHTA and CDR2 is FQGNSA. CDR3 nucleotides: TGTGCCAGCAGCCGGCGGGCCGGGGAGCTGTTTTTT. Protein product: CASSRRAGELFF.

The chain employs TRBV2 and TRBJ2-7; 11 positions match TRBD2. After removal of 7 bases from V and 4 bases from J, the junction contained 12 bases not matched to a gene. There are 16 residues in the CDR3. Germline assignment: CDR1 SNHLY and CDR2 FYNNEI. The DNA for the CDR3 is TGTGCCAGCATAACTAGCGGGAGTGGGGGCTATTACGAGCAGTACTTC. It encodes CASITSGSGGYYEQYF.

This clone was seen a single time. The chain links TRBV7-9 to TRBJ2-7; the D is unclear. Between the trimmed V and J ends, which lost 2 bases and 6 bases, there was a span of 17 bases. This CDR3 has 15 residues. Germline assignment: CDR1 SEHNR and CDR2 FQNEAQ (reference sequence). The CDR3, as DNA: TGTGCCAGCAGCTTACGGGCTGTCCTTAGGAGCGAGCAGTACTTC. Amino acid sequence: CASSLRAVLRSEQYF. The whole variable domain, filled in from reference TRBV7-9 and TRBJ2-7, reads DTGVSQNPRHKITKRGQNVTFRCDPISEHNRLYWYRQTLGQGPEFLTYFQNEAQLEKSRLLSDRFSAERPKGSFSTLEIQRTEQGDSAMYLCASSLRAVLRSEQYFGPGTRLTVT.

This sequence joins TRBV11-3 and TRBJ2-2, with a tentative D call TRBD2 (5 bases). The CDR3 contains 15 residues. V dropped 2 bases and J dropped 5 bases, with 12 bases sitting between them. The germline V gene has CDR1 SGHNT and CDR2 YENEEA. CDR3: CASSLFAGGTGELFF. CDR3 DNA sequence: TGTGCCAGCAGCTTATTTGCGGGTGGGACCGGGGAGCTGTTTTTT. The full variable domain, completed using reference TRBV11-3 and TRBJ2-2, is EAGVVQSPRYKIIEKKQPVAFWCNPISGHNTLYWYLQNLGQGPELLIRYENEEAVDDSQLPKDRFSAERLKGVDSTLKIQPAELGDSAVYLCASSLFAGGTGELFFGEGSRLTVL.

The table lists this clone with a few counts. This chain's CDR3 is CASSKTTGTYGYTF. DNA for the CDR3: TGCGCCAGCAGTAAAACAACAGGGACCTATGGCTACACCTTC. The rearrangement joins TRBV5-1 to TRBJ1-2, with a tentative D call TRBD1 (6 bases). The CDR3 is 14 amino acids. Germline CDR1 reads SGHRS; CDR2 reads YFSETQ. The V end was cut by 5 bases, the J end by 4 bases, with 15 bases between.

In this sample, this clone turned up a few times. The V call is TRBV28, the J call TRBJ1-5; perhaps TRBD1 as D (6 bases). The CDR3 runs 16 residues. Germline V gene lookup returns CDR1 MDHEN and CDR2 SYDVKM. Trimming removed 6 bases from V and 2 bases from J, with 17 bases in between. CDR3 bases: TGTGCCAGCAGAAAGGCGGGGGGCGAGGGCAATCAGCCCCAGCATTTT. Residues: CASRKAGGEGNQPQHF.